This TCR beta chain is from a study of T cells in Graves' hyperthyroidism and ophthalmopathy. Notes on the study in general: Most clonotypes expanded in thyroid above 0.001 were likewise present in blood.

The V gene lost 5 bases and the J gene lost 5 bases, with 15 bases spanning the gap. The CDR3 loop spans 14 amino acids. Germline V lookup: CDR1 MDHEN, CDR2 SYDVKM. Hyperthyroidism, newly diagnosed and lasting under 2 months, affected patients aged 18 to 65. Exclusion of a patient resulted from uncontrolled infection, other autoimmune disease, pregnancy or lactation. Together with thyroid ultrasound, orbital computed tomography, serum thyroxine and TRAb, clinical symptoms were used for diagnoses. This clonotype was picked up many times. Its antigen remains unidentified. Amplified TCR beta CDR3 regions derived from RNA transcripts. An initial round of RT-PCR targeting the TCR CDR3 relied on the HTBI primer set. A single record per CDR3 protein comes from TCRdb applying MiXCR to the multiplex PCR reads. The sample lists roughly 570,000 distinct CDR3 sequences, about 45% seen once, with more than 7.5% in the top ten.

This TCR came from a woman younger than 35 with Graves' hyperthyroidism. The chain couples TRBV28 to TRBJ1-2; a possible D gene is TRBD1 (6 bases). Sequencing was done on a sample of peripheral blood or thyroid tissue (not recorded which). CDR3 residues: CASSRLTGLYGYTF. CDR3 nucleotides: TGTGCCAGCAGTCGACTGACAGGATTATATGGCTACACCTTC.